This T cell receptor beta chain was sequenced in a study of blood T cell repertoires in COVID-19. Background on the study: From the United States, Italy and Spain came samples of acute and convalescent COVID-19. In each case, the material was cDNA or gDNA derived from T cells, B-cell-depleted T cells, or PBMCs.

Donors were grouped by their self-reported clinical history. In the authors' methods: Amplifying reference gene primers gave estimates of nucleated cell counts. TCRdb's copy holds only in-frame clones and misses some; the assay was immunoSEQ multiplex PCR. V and J calls and clone size are given by that table; D and trimming were obtained from the DNA. Of approximately 180,000 clones in the sample, 82% were seen once. The V end lost 5 bases, the J end lost 13 bases, and 11 bases lay between the germline ends. Germline-derived CDR1 and CDR2 are SEHNR and FQNEAQ (reference sequence). The CDR3 has 11 amino acids.

This sequence joins TRBV7-9 and TRBJ1-4; TRBD1 might be the D (6 bases). Input material: PBMCs or T cells enriched from blood (not recorded which). The clonotype was recovered from an older woman with acute COVID-19. The CDR3 DNA reads TGTGCCAGCAGCCCAGACAGGAGACTGTTTTTT. This encodes CASSPDRRLFF.